A single sample is the source of the 6 T cell receptor beta chains below, sequenced in a study of blood T cell repertoires in COVID-19. Data came from immunoSEQ multiplex PCR; TCRdb stores just in-frame clones and leaves some out. The sample shows about 100,000 clones, approximately 91% of them seen only once. The sample taken for sequencing was peripheral blood. The source is a woman aged 60 to 75 with acute or convalescent COVID-19.

This clone showed up just a few times. The chain is built from TRBV6-1 and TRBJ1-1; the D is unclear. This CDR3 has 14 residues. Germline CDR1 and CDR2: MNHNS and SASEGT. V was shortened by 3 bases and J by 3 bases, with 11 bases between the two germline ends. The CDR3 nucleotides are TGTGCCAGCAGTGACAGCGGAGGGTACACTGAAGCTTTCTTT. It yields the protein CASSDSGGYTEAFF.

The V call is TRBV12-3 or TRBV12-4, the J call TRBJ1-2; D gene uncertain. The CDR3 has 12 amino acids. Trimming removed 6 bases from V and 8 bases from J, with 13 bases in between. CDR3 nucleotides: TGTGCCAGCAGCTACTCGATGGGCGGCTACACCTTC. This codes for CASSYSMGGYTF.

The V gene is TRBV10-3, the J gene TRBJ2-2, with D perhaps matching TRBD1 (5 bases). Germline CDR1 is ENHRY and CDR2 is SYGVKD. Trimming shortened V by 4 bases and J by 5 bases, and 8 bases separated the two germline ends. This CDR3 has 13 residues. In DNA form, the CDR3 reads TGTGCCATCAGTGGGGGCCCGACCGGGGAGCTGTTTTTT. It encodes CAISGGPTGELFF.

The V and J genes are TRBV2 and TRBJ1-3; TRBD1 might be the D (6 bases). CDR3 length: 13 residues. Germline CDR1 and CDR2: SNHLY and FYNNEI. V was clipped by 6 bases and J by 4 bases, with 10 bases between them. In DNA, the CDR3 is TGTGCCAGCAGACGGGACAACGGAAACACCATATATTTT. Its protein product is CASRRDNGNTIYF.

The chain uses TRBV11-3 and TRBJ2-5; no clear D. This CDR3 region has 15 residues. Trimming left V 2 bases short and J 4 bases short, with 14 bases between. The germline gives CDR1 SGHNT, CDR2 YENEEA. The CDR3 nucleotides are TGTGCCAGCAGCTTATCAACGCTGACGGGAGAGACCCAGTACTTC. Translating gives CASSLSTLTGETQYF.

The rearrangement joins TRBV2 to TRBJ2-1, with 9 bases that match TRBD2. Germline V lookup: CDR1 SNHLY, CDR2 FYNNEI. Germline trimming cut 7 bases from V and 6 bases from J; bases unmatched to any gene: 10. This CDR3 has 15 amino acids. The CDR3 sequence: CASTLLAGRSNEQFF. Here the CDR3 DNA reads TGTGCCAGCACACTACTAGCGGGCCGATCCAATGAGCAGTTCTTC.